A single sample gave rise to the 15 T cell receptor beta chains below, sequenced in a study of T cell repertoires in cytomegalovirus infection. TCRdb called the reads again in MiXCR, with one record for every CDR3 protein. The repertoire includes about 460,000 distinct CDR3 sequences, roughly 12% of them detected once, and 9.5% to 13% sits in the top ten. Sequenced input: PBMCs. The receptors stem from a human donor in good health (CMV status not recorded). Some clones in this sample may be carry-over from other donors' samples.

The chain employs TRBV28 and TRBJ2-7, with 7 positions matching TRBD1. The length of the CDR3 is 16 residues. Germline trimming cut 4 bases from V and 3 bases from J; bases unmatched to any gene: 12. In germline, CDR1 is MDHEN, CDR2 SYDVKM. In DNA form, the CDR3 reads TGTGCCAGCAGTTCATACGCAGGGACAGACATCTACGAGCAGTACTTC. This encodes CASSSYAGTDIYEQYF.

This clonotype has more than one count but fewer than ten. The chain is built from TRBV10-3 and TRBJ2-3; D may be TRBD1 or TRBD2 (5 bases each). Trimming pared 10 bases from V and 2 bases from J, leaving 16 bases between. The CDR3 loop spans 14 amino acids. Germline V gene lookup returns CDR1 ENHRY and CDR2 SYGVKD. The CDR3 loop is CATRDGSDTDTQYF. The CDR3 DNA is TGTGCCACAAGGGACGGATCGGACACAGATACGCAGTATTTT.

This clonotype was picked up one time. The V gene is TRBV6-6, the J gene TRBJ2-4; 16 nucleotides line up with TRBD2. CDR1 MNHNY and CDR2 SVGAGI come from the germline V gene (reference sequence). The CDR3 length is 19 residues. With V trimmed by 11 bases and J by 3 bases, 16 bases remained unmatched. The CDR3 DNA reads TGTGCCTGCGGGGGAGGGACTAGCGGGGGGGGACGGGACAAAAACATTCAGTACTTC. Translated: CACGGGTSGGGRDKNIQYF.

The V and J genes are TRBV4-1 and TRBJ2-7; TRBD2 matches at 8 bases. CDR1 MGHRA and CDR2 YSYEKL come from the germline V gene. The CDR3 length is 15 residues. Losses at the gene ends were 6 bases for V and 0 bases for J; bases not matched to a gene: 7. The CDR3 region is CASRPLGTSSYEQYF. For the CDR3, the DNA is TGCGCCAGCAGGCCTTTGGGGACTAGCTCCTACGAGCAGTACTTC.

The V gene is TRBV7-2, the J gene TRBJ2-7; 11 bases agree with TRBD2. CDR3 length equals 12 residues. The trim removed 6 bases at V and 13 bases at J, leaving 8 bases unmatched. Germline CDR1 reads SGHTA; CDR2 reads FQGNSA. The CDR3 here is CASSSIAGGHYF. The CDR3, as DNA: TGTGCCAGCAGTTCCATAGCGGGAGGGCATTACTTC.

This clonotype was seen a handful of times. The V call is TRBV28, the J call TRBJ2-1; D possibly corresponds to TRBD1 (6 bases). Germline V gene data show CDR1 as MDHEN and CDR2 as SYDVKM. Trimming cost V 4 bases and J 6 bases, with 10 bases left between them. CDR3 length equals 13 residues. The CDR3 region has the DNA TGTGCCAGCAGTTCCGGGACAATCAATGAGCAGTTCTTC. It is translated as CASSSGTINEQFF.

This clonotype was recorded at least ten times. The chain combines TRBV2 with TRBJ2-1; D unresolved. Germline CDR1 SNHLY, CDR2 FYNNEI. CDR3 length equals 14 residues. Trimming stripped 4 bases from V and 0 bases from J, with 7 bases between. The CDR3, as DNA: TGTGCCAGCAGTGGGATAGTCTCCTACAATGAGCAGTTCTTC. It specifies CASSGIVSYNEQFF.

This clonotype showed up just a few times. V gene TRBV18 combines with J gene TRBJ2-3; 8 nucleotides align to TRBD1. The CDR3 has 17 residues. Germline V CDR1 and CDR2: KGHSH, LQKENI. Trimming cost V 0 bases and J 2 bases; bases outside gene matches: 7. As DNA, the CDR3 is TGTGCCAGCTCACCACCGGTCGGGACAGGAACCACAGATACGCAGTATTTT. Encoded protein: CASSPPVGTGTTDTQYF.

This chain connects TRBV23-1 to TRBJ2-2, with D perhaps matching TRBD1 (6 bases). TRBV23-1 belongs to the ORF category, with a function that is uncertain. CDR3 length: 19 residues. V lost 0 bases, J lost 1 base, and 18 bases lay in between. In DNA, the CDR3 is TGCGCCAGCAGTCAATCCTCTTCCCGGCGAGGGGGGAACACCGGGGAGCTGTTTTTT. This translates into CASSQSSSRRGGNTGELFF.

At least ten counts were recorded for this clonotype. The gene calls are TRBV7-2 and TRBJ1-1; D not resolved. Germline V gene lookup returns CDR1 SGHTA and CDR2 FQGNSA. The V end was cut by 4 bases, the J end by 4 bases, with 10 bases between. The CDR3 is made up of 13 amino acids. The CDR3 here is CASSSPVLTEAFF. In DNA form, the CDR3 reads TGTGCCAGCAGCTCCCCAGTTCTCACTGAAGCTTTCTTT.

This clonotype has only a few counts. V usage is TRBV10-3 and J usage is TRBJ2-1; 8 bases are shared with TRBD2. CDR3 length: 17 residues. V trimming: 4 bases; J trimming: 0 bases; junction bases outside the gene matches: 8. CDR1 ENHRY and CDR2 SYGVKD come from the germline V gene. The DNA of the CDR3 is TGTGCCATCAGTGGTGGCAGGGGACTAGTCTCCTACAATGAGCAGTTCTTC. Translation: CAISGGRGLVSYNEQFF.

This clonotype has at least ten counts. The rearrangement uses TRBV11-1 and TRBJ2-7; D not resolved. Germline CDR1 is SGHAT and CDR2 is FQDESV (reference sequence). The CDR3 totals 14 residues. Trimming cost V 2 bases and J 0 bases, with 8 bases left between them. CDR3 nucleotides: TGTGCCAGCAGCTTATCGGACGGCTCCTACGAGCAGTACTTC. This gives the protein CASSLSDGSYEQYF. Supplemented by reference TRBV11-1 and TRBJ2-7, the full variable domain reads EAEVAQSPRYKITEKSQAVAFWCDPISGHATLYWYRQILGQGPELLVQFQDESVVDDSQLPKDRFSAERLKGVDSTLKIQPAELGDSAMYLCASSLSDGSYEQYFGPGTRLTVT.

This clonotype was observed at least ten times. V usage is TRBV6-1 and J usage is TRBJ2-6; no clear D. The CDR3 has 12 amino acids. CDR1 is MNHNS, CDR2 SASEGT, per germline. The V gene lost 10 bases and the J gene lost 0 bases, with 4 bases spanning the gap. In DNA, the CDR3 is TGTGCCACCTTCTCTGGGGCCAACGTCCTGACTTTC. Translated: CATFSGANVLTF.

This rearrangement joins TRBV28 to TRBJ1-1; D is perhaps TRBD1 (5 bases). CDR3 length: 13 amino acids. Germline CDR1 MDHEN, CDR2 SYDVKM. V was pared by 7 bases and J by 2 bases, with 11 bases between. The CDR3 DNA reads as TGTGCCAGCACTCTACAGGAAAACACTGAAGCTTTCTTT. Protein sequence: CASTLQENTEAFF.

This clonotype was recorded many times. The chain carries TRBV12-3 or TRBV12-4 and TRBJ2-5; D possibly matches TRBD1 or TRBD2 (5 bases each). The ends were cut back, 2 bases at V and 5 bases at J, with 15 bases in the middle. The length of the CDR3 is 15 residues. The DNA of the CDR3 is TGTGCCAGCAGTTTATCAGCGGAAAGGGGTGAGACCCAGTACTTC. Protein product: CASSLSAERGETQYF.